These T cell receptor beta chains were read from a single sample in a study of shared clonotypes between healthy human individuals. Assay: immunoSEQ multiplex PCR; the TCRdb copy retains only in-frame clones and omits some. The data show about 2.5 million clones, less than 95% seen once. Sequenced sample: naive CD4+ T cells from PBMCs. Receptor source: a man in his late teens or twenties in good health. Some clones in this sample may be carry-over from other donors' samples. The CDR3 runs from the conserved cysteine through the conserved F or W. A D gene is named only where the DNA matches it firmly. The size entry is marked missing in some rows and otherwise reads once, few, many or a size class.

j_gene	abundance	v_gene	d_gene	CDR3aa	CDR3nt
TRBJ1-2	-	TRBV5-6	TRBD1	CASSLDDRGHGYTF	TGTGCCAGCAGCTTGGACGACAGGGGGCATGGCTACACCTTC
TRBJ2-1	-	TRBV5-1	-	CASRVDVYNEQFF	TGCGCCAGCAGGGTCGATGTATACAATGAGCAGTTCTTC
TRBJ2-7	-	TRBV5-1	-	CASSREPRDRSVEQYF	TGCGCCAGCAGCCGCGAACCGCGGGACAGAAGCGTAGAGCAGTACTTC
TRBJ1-4	few	TRBV6-6	-	CASSPEEKLFF	TGTGCCAGCTCGCCGGAGGAAAAACTGTTTTTT
TRBJ1-2	-	TRBV7-2	-	CASSLFEHYGYTF	TGTGCCAGCAGCTTATTCGAGCACTATGGCTACACCTTC
TRBJ1-1	-	TRBV7-9	-	CASSLVAHIPFF	TGTGCCAGCAGCTTAGTAGCCCATATCCCTTTCTTT
TRBJ2-3	-	TRBV7-9	-	CASSVSDTQYF	TGTGCCAGCAGTGTATCAGATACGCAGTATTTT
TRBJ2-5	-	TRBV2	-	CASNRGGEETQYF	TGTGCCAGCAATAGAGGCGGGGAAGAGACCCAGTACTTC
TRBJ2-5	-	TRBV29-1	TRBD1	CSVGQGPQETQYF	TGCAGCGTGGGACAGGGGCCCCAAGAGACCCAGTACTTC
TRBJ2-5	-	TRBV5-1	-	CASSLATMGREETQYF	TGCGCCAGCAGCTTGGCCACTATGGGACGGGAAGAGACCCAGTACTTC
TRBJ2-5	once	TRBV7-3	TRBD2	CASSSTTGLAETQYF	TGTGCCAGCAGCTCCACTACGGGACTAGCGGAGACCCAGTACTTC
TRBJ2-1	-	TRBV28	-	CASGTGNEQFF	TGTGCCAGCGGAACGGGCAATGAGCAGTTCTTC
TRBJ2-3	-	TRBV5-1	TRBD2	CASSLPGLAGGTDTQYF	TGCGCCAGCAGCCTCCCGGGACTAGCGGGAGGGACAGATACGCAGTATTTT
TRBJ2-3	-	TRBV15	TRBD2	CATSRELAGAIDTQYF	TGTGCCACCAGCAGAGAACTAGCGGGAGCGATCGATACGCAGTATTTT
TRBJ2-2	-	TRBV5-6	TRBD2	CASSLVGGIPNTGELFF	TGTGCCAGCAGCTTGGTGGGGGGGATCCCGAACACCGGGGAGCTGTTTTTT
TRBJ1-5	-	TRBV5-1	-	CASRLTEDQPQHF	TGCGCCAGCCGACTTACAGAGGATCAGCCCCAGCATTTT
TRBJ1-1	few	TRBV7-9	-	CASSKRGNTEAFF	TGTGCCAGCAGTAAACGGGGGAACACTGAAGCTTTCTTT
TRBJ1-5	-	TRBV30	-	CAWRGSNSNQPQHF	TGTGCCTGGAGAGGCAGCAATAGCAATCAGCCCCAGCATTTT
TRBJ1-3	-	TRBV18	-	CASSPRVEGKGNTIYF	TGTGCCAGCTCACCGCGGGTTGAGGGGAAAGGAAACACCATATATTTT
TRBJ2-7	-	TRBV30	-	CAWSVRYEQYF	TGTGCCTGGAGTGTACGATACGAGCAGTACTTC
TRBJ2-3	-	TRBV5-8	TRBD2	CASIPWGLAGRDTQYF	TGTGCCAGCATCCCCTGGGGGCTAGCGGGAAGAGATACGCAGTATTTT
TRBJ1-1	-	TRBV5-4	-	CASSLQGLTEAFF	TGTGCCAGCAGCTTACAGGGACTAACTGAAGCTTTCTTT
TRBJ2-7	-	TRBV7-9	-	CASSVQVAYEQYF	TGTGCCAGCAGCGTACAGGTTGCCTACGAGCAGTACTTC
TRBJ1-2	-	TRBV5-4	-	CASSTPTENYGYTF	TGTGCCAGCAGCACCCCGACAGAAAACTATGGCTACACCTTC
TRBJ1-3	-	TRBV11-2	TRBD1	CASSWDSFSGNTIYF	TGTGCCAGCAGTTGGGACAGTTTCTCTGGAAACACCATATATTTT
TRBJ2-7	-	TRBV5-6	-	CASSYLTRRQGFYEQYF	TGTGCCAGCAGCTACCTCACCCGGCGGCAGGGGTTCTACGAGCAGTACTTC
TRBJ1-5	-	TRBV19	-	CASSNGRNQPQHF	TGTGCCAGTAGTAACGGGCGCAATCAGCCCCAGCATTTT
TRBJ2-7	-	TRBV2	-	CASSFDSYEQYF	TGTGCCAGCAGTTTTGATTCGTACGAGCAGTACTTC
TRBJ2-7	-	TRBV7-2	TRBD1	CASSLAWTGERNGYEQYF	TGTGCCAGCAGCTTAGCTTGGACAGGGGAAAGGAATGGCTACGAGCAGTACTTC
TRBJ1-2	-	TRBV19	TRBD1	CASSQGQGVGYGYTF	TGTGCCAGTAGCCAGGGACAGGGGGTTGGCTATGGCTACACCTTC
TRBJ2-2	-	TRBV4-2	-	CASSQKTQDTGELFF	TGTGCCAGCAGCCAAAAGACACAAGACACCGGGGAGCTGTTTTTT
TRBJ1-2	once	TRBV11-2	TRBD1	CASSFVPGQGSYGYTF	TGTGCCAGCAGCTTCGTCCCGGGACAGGGGAGCTATGGCTACACCTTC
TRBJ2-3	-	TRBV10-3	TRBD2	CAISESFSGRDTQYF	TGTGCCATCAGTGAGTCATTTAGCGGGAGAGATACGCAGTATTTT
TRBJ2-1	-	TRBV6-5	TRBD2	CASSYEAGGPMNEQFF	TGTGCCAGCAGTTATGAAGCGGGAGGGCCTATGAATGAGCAGTTCTTC
TRBJ2-2	-	TRBV6-1	TRBD1	CASSARDRAIGELFF	TGTGCCAGCAGCGCACGGGACAGGGCGATCGGGGAGCTGTTTTTT
TRBJ1-2	-	TRBV28	-	CASSPLGPGYGYTF	TGTGCCAGCAGTCCTCTTGGACCGGGGTATGGCTACACCTTC
TRBJ1-3	-	TRBV30	-	CAWTDTGISGNTIYF	TGTGCCTGGACCGATACAGGGATCTCTGGAAACACCATATATTTT